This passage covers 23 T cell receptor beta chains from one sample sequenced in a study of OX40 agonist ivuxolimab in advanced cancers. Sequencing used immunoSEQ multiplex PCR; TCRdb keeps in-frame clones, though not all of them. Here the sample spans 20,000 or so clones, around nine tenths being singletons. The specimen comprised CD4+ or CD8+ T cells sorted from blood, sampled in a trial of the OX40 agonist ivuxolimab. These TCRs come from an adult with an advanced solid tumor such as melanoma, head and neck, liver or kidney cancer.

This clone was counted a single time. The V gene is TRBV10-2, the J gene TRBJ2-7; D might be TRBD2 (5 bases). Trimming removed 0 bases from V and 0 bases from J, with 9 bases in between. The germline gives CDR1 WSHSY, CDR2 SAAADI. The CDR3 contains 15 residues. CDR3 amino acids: CASSESAGLSYEQYF. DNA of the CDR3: TGCGCCAGCAGTGAGTCCGCGGGCCTCTCCTACGAGCAGTACTTC.

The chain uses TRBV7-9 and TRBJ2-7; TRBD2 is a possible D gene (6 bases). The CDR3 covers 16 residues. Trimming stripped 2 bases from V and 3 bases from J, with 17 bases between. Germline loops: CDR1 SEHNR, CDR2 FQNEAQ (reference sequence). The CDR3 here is CASSLMEGLMDYEQYF. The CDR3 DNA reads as TGTGCCAGCAGCTTAATGGAGGGGCTGATGGACTACGAGCAGTACTTC.

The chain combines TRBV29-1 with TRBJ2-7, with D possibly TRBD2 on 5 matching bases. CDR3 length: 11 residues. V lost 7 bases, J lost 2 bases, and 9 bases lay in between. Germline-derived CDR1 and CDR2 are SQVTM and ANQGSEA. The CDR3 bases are TGCAGCGGGAGGTGGGCCTACGAGCAGTACTTC. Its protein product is CSGRWAYEQYF.

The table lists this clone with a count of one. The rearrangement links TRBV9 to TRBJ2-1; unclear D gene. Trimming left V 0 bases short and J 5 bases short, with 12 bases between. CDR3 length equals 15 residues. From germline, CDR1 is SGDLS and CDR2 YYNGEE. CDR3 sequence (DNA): TGTGCCAGCAGCGTAGCTCTAGGAACCCACAATGAGCAGTTCTTC. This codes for CASSVALGTHNEQFF.

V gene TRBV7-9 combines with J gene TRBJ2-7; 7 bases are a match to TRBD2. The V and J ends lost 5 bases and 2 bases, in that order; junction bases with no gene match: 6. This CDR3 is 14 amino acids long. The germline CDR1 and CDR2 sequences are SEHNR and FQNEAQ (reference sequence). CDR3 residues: CASSKALAPYEQYF. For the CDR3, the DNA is TGTGCCAGCAGCAAAGCACTAGCGCCCTACGAGCAGTACTTC.

The chain's CDR3 is CASSPSSGRAGTGELFF. The CDR3 region has the DNA TGTGCCAGCAGCCCATCTAGCGGGAGGGCCGGGACCGGGGAGCTGTTTTTT. The chain joins TRBV5-4 to TRBJ2-2, with 12 bases identical to TRBD2. Germline V gene sequence: CDR1 SGHNT, CDR2 YYREEE (reference sequence). The CDR3 has 17 residues. The J segment lost 5 bases and the V segment lost 4 bases, leaving 9 bases of the junction unmatched.

DNA of the CDR3: TGTGCCAGCTCACCACCGGGTCACGAGCAGTACTTC. As protein: CASSPPGHEQYF. The genes are TRBV18 and TRBJ2-7; D is undetermined. Trimming removed 0 bases from V and 5 bases from J, with 5 bases in between. The CDR3 runs to 12 residues. Germline loops: CDR1 KGHSH, CDR2 LQKENI.

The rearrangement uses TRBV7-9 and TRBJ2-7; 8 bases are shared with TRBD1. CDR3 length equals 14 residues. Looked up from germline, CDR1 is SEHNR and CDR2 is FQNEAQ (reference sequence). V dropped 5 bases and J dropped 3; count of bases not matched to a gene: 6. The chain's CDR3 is CASSTRGQGYEQYF. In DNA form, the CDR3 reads TGTGCCAGCAGCACTCGCGGACAGGGCTACGAGCAGTACTTC.

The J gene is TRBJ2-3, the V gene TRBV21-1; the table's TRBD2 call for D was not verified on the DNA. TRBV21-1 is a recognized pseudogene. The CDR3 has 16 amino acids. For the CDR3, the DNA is TGTGCCAGCAGCAAAGGGAGCGGGAGTTTAGCAGATACGCAGTATTTT. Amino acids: CASSKGSGSLADTQYF.

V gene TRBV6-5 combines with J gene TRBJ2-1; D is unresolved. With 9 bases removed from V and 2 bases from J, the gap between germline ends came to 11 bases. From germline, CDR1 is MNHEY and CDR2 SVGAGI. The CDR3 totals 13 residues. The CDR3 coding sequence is TGTGCCAGTTCGACCAGCACCTACAATGAGCAGTTCTTC. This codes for CASSTSTYNEQFF.

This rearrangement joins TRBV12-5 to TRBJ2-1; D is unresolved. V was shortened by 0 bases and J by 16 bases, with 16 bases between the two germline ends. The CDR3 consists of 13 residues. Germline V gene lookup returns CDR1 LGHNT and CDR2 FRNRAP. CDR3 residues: CASGLVPWPLYFF. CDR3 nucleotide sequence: TGTGCTAGTGGTTTGGTACCCTGGCCCTTATACTTCTTC.

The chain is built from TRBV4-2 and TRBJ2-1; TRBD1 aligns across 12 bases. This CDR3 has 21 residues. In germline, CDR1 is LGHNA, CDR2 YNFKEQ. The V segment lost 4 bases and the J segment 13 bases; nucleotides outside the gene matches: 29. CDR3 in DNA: TGTGCCAGCAGCCTCGAAGGTCCGGGACAGGGGGCGCCGGGGGAGAGTCATCATCAGTTCTTC. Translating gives CASSLEGPGQGAPGESHHQFF.

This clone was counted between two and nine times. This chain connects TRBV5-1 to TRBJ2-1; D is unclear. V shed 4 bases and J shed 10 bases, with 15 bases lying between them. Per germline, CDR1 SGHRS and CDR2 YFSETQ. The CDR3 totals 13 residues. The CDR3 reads CASSPDLFGEQFF. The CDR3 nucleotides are TGCGCCAGCAGCCCGGACCTGTTCGGGGAGCAGTTCTTC. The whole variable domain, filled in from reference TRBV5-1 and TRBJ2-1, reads KAGVTQTPRYLIKTRGQQVTLSCSPISGHRSVSWYQQTPGQGLQFLFEYFSETQRNKGNFPGRFSGRQFSNSRSEMNVSTLELGDSALYLCASSPDLFGEQFFGPGTRLTVL.

CDR3 residues: CSVLGRAFRSYNEQFF. The CDR3 nucleotides read TGCAGCGTTCTCGGGAGGGCCTTTAGGTCCTACAATGAGCAGTTCTTC. The chain uses TRBV29-1 and TRBJ2-1; TRBD2 matches at 8 bases. Per the germline V gene, CDR1 is SQVTM and CDR2 is ANQGSEA. This CDR3 spans 16 amino acids. V shed 5 bases and J 1 base; nucleotides not matched to a gene: 10.

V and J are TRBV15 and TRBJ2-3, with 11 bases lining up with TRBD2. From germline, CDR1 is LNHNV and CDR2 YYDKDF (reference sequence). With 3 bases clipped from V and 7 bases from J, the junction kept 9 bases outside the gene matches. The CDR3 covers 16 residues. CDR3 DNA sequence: TGTGCCACCAGCAGCGGACTAGCGGGTCTTGGAAATACGCAGTATTTT. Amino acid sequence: CATSSGLAGLGNTQYF.

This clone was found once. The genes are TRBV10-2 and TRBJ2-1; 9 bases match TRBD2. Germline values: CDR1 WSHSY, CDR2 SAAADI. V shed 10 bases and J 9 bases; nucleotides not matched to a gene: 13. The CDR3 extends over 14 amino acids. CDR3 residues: CAISGSGSGGEQFF. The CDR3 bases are TGCGCCATTAGCGGGAGTGGATCGGGGGGTGAGCAGTTCTTC.

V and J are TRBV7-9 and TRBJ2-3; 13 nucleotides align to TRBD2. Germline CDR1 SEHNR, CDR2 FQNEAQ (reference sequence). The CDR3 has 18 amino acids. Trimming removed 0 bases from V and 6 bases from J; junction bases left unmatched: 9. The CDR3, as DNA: TGTGCCAGCAGCTTAGCGCTACTAGCGGGAGGGCCGGGGGATACGCAGTATTTT. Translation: CASSLALLAGGPGDTQYF.

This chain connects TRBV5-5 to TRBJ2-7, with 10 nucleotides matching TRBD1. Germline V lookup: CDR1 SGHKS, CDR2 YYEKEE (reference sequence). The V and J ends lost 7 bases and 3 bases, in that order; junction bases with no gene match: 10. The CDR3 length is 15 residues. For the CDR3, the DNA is TGTGCCAGCCAGCTAGGGGGACAGGGGATCTACGAGCAGTACTTC. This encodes CASQLGGQGIYEQYF.

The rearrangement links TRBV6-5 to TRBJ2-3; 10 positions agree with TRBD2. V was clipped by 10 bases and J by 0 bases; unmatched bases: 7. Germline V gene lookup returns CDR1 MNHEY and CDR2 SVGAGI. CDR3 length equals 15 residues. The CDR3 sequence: CATQREGTSTDTQYF. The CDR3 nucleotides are TGTGCCACCCAGCGGGAGGGGACTAGCACAGATACGCAGTATTTT.

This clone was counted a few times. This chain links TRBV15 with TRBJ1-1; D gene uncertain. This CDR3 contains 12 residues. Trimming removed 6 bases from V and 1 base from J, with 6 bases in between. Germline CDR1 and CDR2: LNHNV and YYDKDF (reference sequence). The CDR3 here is CATRRSNTEAFF. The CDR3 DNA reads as TGTGCCACCAGGCGGTCGAACACTGAAGCTTTCTTT.

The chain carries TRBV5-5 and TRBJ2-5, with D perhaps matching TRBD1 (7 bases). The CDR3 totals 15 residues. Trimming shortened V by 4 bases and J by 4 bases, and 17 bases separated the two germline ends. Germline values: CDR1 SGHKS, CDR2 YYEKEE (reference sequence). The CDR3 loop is CASSGGNQGGETQYF. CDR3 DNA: TGTGCCAGCAGCGGCGGGAACCAGGGGGGAGAGACCCAGTACTTC.

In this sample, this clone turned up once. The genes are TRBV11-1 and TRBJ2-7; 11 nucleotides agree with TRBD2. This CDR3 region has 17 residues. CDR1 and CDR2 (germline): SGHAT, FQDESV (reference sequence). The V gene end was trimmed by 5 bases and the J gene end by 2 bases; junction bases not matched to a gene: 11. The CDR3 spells CASSRALAGVGTYEQYF. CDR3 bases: TGTGCCAGCAGCAGAGCACTAGCGGGAGTTGGCACCTACGAGCAGTACTTC.

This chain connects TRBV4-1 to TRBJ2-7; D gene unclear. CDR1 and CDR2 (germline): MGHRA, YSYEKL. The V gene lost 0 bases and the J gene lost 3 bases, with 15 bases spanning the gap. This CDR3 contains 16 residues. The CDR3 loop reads CASSQDITEPLYEQYF. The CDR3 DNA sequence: TGCGCCAGCAGCCAAGATATAACAGAGCCCCTCTACGAGCAGTACTTC.